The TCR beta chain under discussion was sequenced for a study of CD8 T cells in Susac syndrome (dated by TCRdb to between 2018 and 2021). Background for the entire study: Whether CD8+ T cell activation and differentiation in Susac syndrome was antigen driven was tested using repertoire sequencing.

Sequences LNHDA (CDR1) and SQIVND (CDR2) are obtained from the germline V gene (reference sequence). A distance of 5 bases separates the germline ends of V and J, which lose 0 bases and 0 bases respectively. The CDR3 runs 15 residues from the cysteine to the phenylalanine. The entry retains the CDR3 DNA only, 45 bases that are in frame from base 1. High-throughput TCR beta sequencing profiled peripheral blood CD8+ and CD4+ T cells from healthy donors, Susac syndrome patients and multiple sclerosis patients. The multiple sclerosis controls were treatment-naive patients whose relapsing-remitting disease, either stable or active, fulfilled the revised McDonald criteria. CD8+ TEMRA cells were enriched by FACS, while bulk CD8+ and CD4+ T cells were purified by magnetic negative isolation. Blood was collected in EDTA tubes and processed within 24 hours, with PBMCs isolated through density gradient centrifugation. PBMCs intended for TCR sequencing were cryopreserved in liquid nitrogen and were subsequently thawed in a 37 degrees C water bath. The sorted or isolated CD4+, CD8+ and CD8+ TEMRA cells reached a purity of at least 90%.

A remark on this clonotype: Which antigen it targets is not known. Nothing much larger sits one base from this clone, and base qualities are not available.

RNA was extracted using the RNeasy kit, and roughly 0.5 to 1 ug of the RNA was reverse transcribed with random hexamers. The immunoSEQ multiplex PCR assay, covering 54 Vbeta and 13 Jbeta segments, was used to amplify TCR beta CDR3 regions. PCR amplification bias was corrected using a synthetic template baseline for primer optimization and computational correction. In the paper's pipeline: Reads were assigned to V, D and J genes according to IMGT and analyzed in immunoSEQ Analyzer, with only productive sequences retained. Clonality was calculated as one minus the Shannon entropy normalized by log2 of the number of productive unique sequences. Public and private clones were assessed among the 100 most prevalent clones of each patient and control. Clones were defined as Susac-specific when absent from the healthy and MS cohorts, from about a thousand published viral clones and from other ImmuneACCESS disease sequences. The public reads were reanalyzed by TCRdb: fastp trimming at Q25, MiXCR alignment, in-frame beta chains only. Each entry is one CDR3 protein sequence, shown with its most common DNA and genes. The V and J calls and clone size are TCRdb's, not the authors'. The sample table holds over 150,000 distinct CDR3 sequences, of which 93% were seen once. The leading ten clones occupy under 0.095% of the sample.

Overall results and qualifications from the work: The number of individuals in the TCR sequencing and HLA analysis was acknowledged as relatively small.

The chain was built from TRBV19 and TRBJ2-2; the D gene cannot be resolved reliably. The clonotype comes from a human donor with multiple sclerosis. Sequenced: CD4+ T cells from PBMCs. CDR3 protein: CASSIEKTNTGELFF. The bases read TGTGCCAGTAGTATAGAGAAAACGAACACCGGGGAGCTGTTTTTT.